Here is one T cell receptor (beta chain) with its context. This CDR3 contains 12 residues. CDR1 is GTSNPN and CDR2 is SVGIG in the germline V gene (reference sequence). Trimming took off 1 base at V and 4 bases at J, with 7 bases between the two ends. The entry originates in a study of patients and donors after allogeneic stem cell transplantation. TCRdb re-derived calls from the RT-PCR reads in MiXCR, one entry per CDR3 protein. The repertoire holds about 87,000 distinct CDR3 sequences, with around 5% as singletons. The sequencing input was blood, either unsorted or a sorted T cell fraction (not recorded which). This receptor was taken from a human donor who was either an allogeneic HSCT recipient or a stem cell or donor lymphocyte infusion donor (not recorded which). It is not recorded whose cells these are; they may come from a transplant donor. This chain uses TRBV30 with TRBJ2-5; D gene unclear. The CDR3 is CAWSAEPETQYF. In DNA form, the CDR3 reads TGTGCCTGGAGTGCCGAACCAGAGACCCAGTACTTC.